The rows below give T cell receptor beta chains drawn from one sample of a study of patients and donors after allogeneic stem cell transplantation. TCRdb ran MiXCR on the RT-PCR reads and lists one entry per CDR3 protein. The sample carries more than 25,000 distinct CDR3 sequences, about 8% recorded once. Sequencing was performed on blood, either unsorted or a sorted T cell fraction (not recorded which). The source is a human donor who was either an allogeneic HSCT recipient or a stem cell or donor lymphocyte infusion donor (not recorded which). It is not recorded whose cells these are; they may come from a transplant donor. The CDR3 runs from the conserved cysteine through the conserved F or W. Each record gives: D gene, J gene, clone size, V gene, CDR3 DNA, CDR3 protein. D genes are given only for firm matches. Expanded clones are given a class, and other clones once, few, many or no size at all.

D gene: TRBD1; J gene: TRBJ2-7; clone size: NA; V gene: TRBV5-4; CDR3 DNA: TGTGCCAGCAGCTTGGCCGGGACAGGGATAAACGAGCAGTACTTC; CDR3 protein: CASSLAGTGINEQYF
D gene: NA; J gene: TRBJ2-5; clone size: many; V gene: TRBV2; CDR3 DNA: TGTGCCAGCAGTGAAAGGTCCCTCGAGACCCAGTACTTC; CDR3 protein: CASSERSLETQYF
D gene: TRBD2; J gene: TRBJ2-1; clone size: many; V gene: TRBV24-1; CDR3 DNA: TGTGCCACCAGTGATTTGATAGCGGGAGATCGACATGAGCAGTTCTTC; CDR3 protein: CATSDLIAGDRHEQFF
D gene: TRBD1; J gene: TRBJ2-1; clone size: many; V gene: TRBV6-1; CDR3 DNA: TGTGCCAGCAGCCTCCTCGGCAGGGGGCGAATAGTGCAGTTCTTC; CDR3 protein: CASSLLGRGRIVQFF
D gene: NA; J gene: TRBJ1-2; clone size: few; V gene: TRBV5-4; CDR3 DNA: TGTGCCAGCAGCTCCGGGGGGAAGGGGTATGGCTACACCTTC; CDR3 protein: CASSSGGKGYGYTF
D gene: NA; J gene: TRBJ1-1; clone size: few; V gene: TRBV18; CDR3 DNA: TGTGCCAGCTCACCACTGGCGATCGGAACTGAAGCTTTCTTT; CDR3 protein: CASSPLAIGTEAFF
D gene: NA; J gene: TRBJ1-1; clone size: few; V gene: TRBV18; CDR3 DNA: TGTGCCAGCTCACCGCAGTTGGGGGAGAACACTGAAGCTTTCTTT; CDR3 protein: CASSPQLGENTEAFF
D gene: NA; J gene: TRBJ2-2; clone size: NA; V gene: TRBV7-7; CDR3 DNA: TGTGCCAGCAGCCTAACAGTGAACACCGGGGAGCTGTTTTTT; CDR3 protein: CASSLTVNTGELFF
D gene: TRBD1; J gene: TRBJ1-1; clone size: few; V gene: TRBV20-1; CDR3 DNA: TGCAGTGCTAGAATGACAGGGTCCGAGGCTTTCTTT; CDR3 protein: CSARMTGSEAFF
D gene: TRBD1; J gene: TRBJ2-2; clone size: many; V gene: TRBV20-1; CDR3 DNA: TGCAGTGCTACGGACAGGGACACCGGGGAGCTGTTTTTT; CDR3 protein: CSATDRDTGELFF
D gene: NA; J gene: TRBJ2-2; clone size: few; V gene: TRBV12-3/TRBV12-4; CDR3 DNA: TGTGCCAGCAGTCCTTATCAGGAGCTGTTTTTT; CDR3 protein: CASSPYQELFF
D gene: NA; J gene: TRBJ1-2; clone size: many; V gene: TRBV27; CDR3 DNA: TGTGCCAGCAAAAAACAGGGTGATTATGGCTACACCTTC; CDR3 protein: CASKKQGDYGYTF
D gene: TRBD2; J gene: TRBJ2-6; clone size: NA; V gene: TRBV12-3/TRBV12-4; CDR3 DNA: TGTGCCAGCAATCGCGGGGGGGCGGGGCTATTACCTGGGGCCAACGTCCTGACTTTC; CDR3 protein: CASNRGGAGLLPGANVLTF
D gene: TRBD2; J gene: TRBJ2-1; clone size: many; V gene: TRBV2; CDR3 DNA: TGTGCCAGCAGCGCACAGCTAGCGGCCTTTAGGGATGAGCAGTTCTTC; CDR3 protein: CASSAQLAAFRDEQFF
D gene: NA; J gene: TRBJ2-7; clone size: many; V gene: TRBV10-2; CDR3 DNA: TGCGCCAGCAGTGAGGCTCGTCTAGAGGCTCGGTGGCACGAGCAGTACTTC; CDR3 protein: CASSEARLEARWHEQYF
D gene: NA; J gene: TRBJ1-1; clone size: few; V gene: TRBV5-6; CDR3 DNA: TGTGCCAGCAGCTTATTCCGTTATCAGAACGCTGAAGCTTTCTTT; CDR3 protein: CASSLFRYQNAEAFF
D gene: NA; J gene: TRBJ2-7; clone size: NA; V gene: TRBV6-5; CDR3 DNA: TGTGCCAGCAGTTACTCGCGCGGTTACGAGCAGTACTTC; CDR3 protein: CASSYSRGYEQYF
D gene: NA; J gene: TRBJ2-7; clone size: many; V gene: TRBV10-1; CDR3 DNA: TGCGCCAGCAGTGAGCAGCTAAACGAGCAGTACTTC; CDR3 protein: CASSEQLNEQYF
D gene: TRBD1; J gene: TRBJ1-1; clone size: NA; V gene: TRBV19; CDR3 DNA: TGTGCCAGTATCCCCGTGGGACAGGGGAACACTGAAGCTTTCTTT; CDR3 protein: CASIPVGQGNTEAFF
D gene: TRBD2; J gene: TRBJ2-7; clone size: many; V gene: TRBV9; CDR3 DNA: TGTGCCAGCAGCAAAGGACTAGCGGGAGAGGGACCATACGAGCAGTACTTC; CDR3 protein: CASSKGLAGEGPYEQYF
D gene: NA; J gene: TRBJ2-3; clone size: NA; V gene: TRBV12-5; CDR3 DNA: TGTGCTAGTGGATCTACCACAGATACGCAGTATTTT; CDR3 protein: CASGSTTDTQYF
D gene: NA; J gene: TRBJ2-1; clone size: many; V gene: TRBV7-9; CDR3 DNA: TGTGCCAGCTTCCCGGCCGGGTACAATGAGCAGTTCTTC; CDR3 protein: CASFPAGYNEQFF
D gene: NA; J gene: TRBJ2-6; clone size: many; V gene: TRBV28; CDR3 DNA: TGTGCCAGCAGACCTATCTGGGGGGCATACTCTGGGGCCAACGTCCTGACTTTC; CDR3 protein: CASRPIWGAYSGANVLTF
D gene: NA; J gene: TRBJ2-1; clone size: many; V gene: TRBV10-3; CDR3 DNA: TGTGCCATCAGGGGCGGAGTGGACAATGAGCAGTTCTTC; CDR3 protein: CAIRGGVDNEQFF
D gene: NA; J gene: TRBJ2-3; clone size: few; V gene: TRBV13; CDR3 DNA: TGTGCCAGCAGCGTTGCTAGCAGACGCACAGATACGCAGTATTTT; CDR3 protein: CASSVASRRTDTQYF
D gene: NA; J gene: TRBJ1-1; clone size: NA; V gene: TRBV7-9; CDR3 DNA: TGTGCCAGCAGCCCCCGTGGCACTGAAGCTTTCTTT; CDR3 protein: CASSPRGTEAFF
D gene: NA; J gene: TRBJ2-7; clone size: NA; V gene: TRBV9; CDR3 DNA: TGTGCCAGCAGCGTGGACCCCCAGGGGACCGAGCAGTACTTC; CDR3 protein: CASSVDPQGTEQYF
D gene: NA; J gene: TRBJ1-1; clone size: NA; V gene: TRBV19; CDR3 DNA: TGTGCCAGTAGTATAGGTGAGAACACTGAAGCTTTCTTT; CDR3 protein: CASSIGENTEAFF
D gene: NA; J gene: TRBJ2-7; clone size: many; V gene: TRBV12-3/TRBV12-4; CDR3 DNA: TGTGCCAGCAGCCTACGGTTCGAGCAGTACTTC; CDR3 protein: CASSLRFEQYF
D gene: NA; J gene: TRBJ2-7; clone size: few; V gene: TRBV12-3/TRBV12-4; CDR3 DNA: TGTGCCAGCAGTTTAAACAGGATCGGCGAGCAGTACTTC; CDR3 protein: CASSLNRIGEQYF
D gene: NA; J gene: TRBJ2-2; clone size: few; V gene: TRBV6-2/TRBV6-3; CDR3 DNA: TGTGCCAGCAAAGAGGGAGCGAACACCGGGGAGCTGTTTTTT; CDR3 protein: CASKEGANTGELFF
D gene: NA; J gene: TRBJ1-1; clone size: few; V gene: TRBV5-1; CDR3 DNA: TGCGCCAGCAGCCGTGTAGGAGTACGGAACACTGAAGCTTTCTTT; CDR3 protein: CASSRVGVRNTEAFF
D gene: NA; J gene: TRBJ2-7; clone size: few; V gene: TRBV25-1; CDR3 DNA: TGTGCCAGCAGTGAAGGTAGAGGCGAGCAGTACTTC; CDR3 protein: CASSEGRGEQYF
D gene: NA; J gene: TRBJ1-3; clone size: few; V gene: TRBV7-9; CDR3 DNA: TGTGCCAGCAGCTTAGGGCTTCGTGGAAACACCATATATTTT; CDR3 protein: CASSLGLRGNTIYF
D gene: TRBD1; J gene: TRBJ2-6; clone size: NA; V gene: TRBV12-3/TRBV12-4; CDR3 DNA: TGTGCCAGCAGTCTAGGGCCGGGACAGGGGCCTCCGCGAGGGGCCAACGTCCTGACTTTC; CDR3 protein: CASSLGPGQGPPRGANVLTF
D gene: NA; J gene: TRBJ1-2; clone size: many; V gene: TRBV20-1; CDR3 DNA: TGCAGTGCTTCTATTCCAGGGACTAACTATGGCTACACCTTC; CDR3 protein: CSASIPGTNYGYTF
D gene: TRBD1; J gene: TRBJ1-2; clone size: NA; V gene: TRBV19; CDR3 DNA: TGTGCCAGTAGACCTGGGACAGGGTCTAACTATGGCTACACCTTC; CDR3 protein: CASRPGTGSNYGYTF
D gene: TRBD2; J gene: TRBJ2-5; clone size: NA; V gene: TRBV7-9; CDR3 DNA: TGTGCCAGCAGCTTAGGAGCGAGCGGGAGGTTCCAAGAGACCCAGTACTTC; CDR3 protein: CASSLGASGRFQETQYF
D gene: NA; J gene: TRBJ1-2; clone size: NA; V gene: TRBV28; CDR3 DNA: TGTGCCAGCAGTGGGGCGGGGGCCTCTAACTATGGCTACACCTTC; CDR3 protein: CASSGAGASNYGYTF
D gene: TRBD1; J gene: TRBJ2-2; clone size: NA; V gene: TRBV7-9; CDR3 DNA: TGTGCCAGCAGCTTGACAGGGGGCTTTTCCGGGGAGCTGTTTTTT; CDR3 protein: CASSLTGGFSGELFF
D gene: TRBD2; J gene: TRBJ2-7; clone size: NA; V gene: TRBV4-2; CDR3 DNA: TGTGCCAGCAGCCAAGGGGGAGGGACCTACGAGCAGTACTTC; CDR3 protein: CASSQGGGTYEQYF
D gene: TRBD1; J gene: TRBJ2-5; clone size: many; V gene: TRBV28; CDR3 DNA: TGTGCCAGCAGTTTACCTGGACAGGGGCGAGGAGAGACCCAGTACTTC; CDR3 protein: CASSLPGQGRGETQYF
D gene: NA; J gene: TRBJ2-6; clone size: many; V gene: TRBV12-3/TRBV12-4; CDR3 DNA: TGTGCCAGCAGCCCAGGGAATGGGGCCAACGTCCTGACTTTC; CDR3 protein: CASSPGNGANVLTF
D gene: NA; J gene: TRBJ1-6; clone size: many; V gene: TRBV28; CDR3 DNA: TGTGCCAGCAGTTTGGCGTCCTATAATTCACCCCTCCACTTT; CDR3 protein: CASSLASYNSPLHF